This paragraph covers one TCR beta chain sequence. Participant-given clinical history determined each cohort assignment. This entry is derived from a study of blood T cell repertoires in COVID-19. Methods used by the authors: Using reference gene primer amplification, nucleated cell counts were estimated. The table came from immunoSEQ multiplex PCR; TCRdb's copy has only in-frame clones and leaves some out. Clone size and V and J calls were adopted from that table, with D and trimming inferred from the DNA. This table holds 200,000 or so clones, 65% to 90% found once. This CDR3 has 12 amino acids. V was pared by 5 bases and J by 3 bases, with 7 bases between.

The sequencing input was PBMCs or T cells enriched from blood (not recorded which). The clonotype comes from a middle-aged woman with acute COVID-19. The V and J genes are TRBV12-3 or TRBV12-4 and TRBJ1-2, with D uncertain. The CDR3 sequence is CASSQDYYGYTF. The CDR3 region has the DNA TGTGCCAGCAGTCAGGACTACTATGGCTACACCTTC.